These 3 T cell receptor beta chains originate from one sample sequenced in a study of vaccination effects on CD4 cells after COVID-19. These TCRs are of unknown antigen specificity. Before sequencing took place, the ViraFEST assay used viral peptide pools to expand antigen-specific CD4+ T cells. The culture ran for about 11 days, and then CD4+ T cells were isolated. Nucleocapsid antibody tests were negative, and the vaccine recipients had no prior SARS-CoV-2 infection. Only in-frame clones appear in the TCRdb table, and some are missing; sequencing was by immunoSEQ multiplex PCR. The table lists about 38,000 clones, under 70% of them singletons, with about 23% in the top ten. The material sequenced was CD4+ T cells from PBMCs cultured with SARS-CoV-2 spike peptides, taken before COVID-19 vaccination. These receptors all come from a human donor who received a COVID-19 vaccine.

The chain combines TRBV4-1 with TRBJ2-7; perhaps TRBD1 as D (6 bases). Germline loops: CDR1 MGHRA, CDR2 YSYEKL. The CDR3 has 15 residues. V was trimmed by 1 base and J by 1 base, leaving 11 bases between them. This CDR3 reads CASSQGPGESYEQYF. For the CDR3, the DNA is TGCGCCAGCAGCCAAGGACCAGGGGAATCCTACGAGCAGTACTTC.

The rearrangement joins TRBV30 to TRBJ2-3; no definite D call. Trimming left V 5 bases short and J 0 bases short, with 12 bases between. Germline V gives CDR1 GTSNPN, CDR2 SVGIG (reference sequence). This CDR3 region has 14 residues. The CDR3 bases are TGTGCCTGGGAGATGAGCAGTAGCACAGATACGCAGTATTTT. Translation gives CAWEMSSSTDTQYF.

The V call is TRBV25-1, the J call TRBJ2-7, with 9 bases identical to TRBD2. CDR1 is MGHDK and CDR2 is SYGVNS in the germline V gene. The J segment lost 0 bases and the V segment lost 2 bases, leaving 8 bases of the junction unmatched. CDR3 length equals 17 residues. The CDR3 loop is CASSEGSGGLSSYEQYF. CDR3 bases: TGTGCCAGCAGTGAAGGTAGCGGGGGTTTAAGCTCCTACGAGCAGTACTTC.